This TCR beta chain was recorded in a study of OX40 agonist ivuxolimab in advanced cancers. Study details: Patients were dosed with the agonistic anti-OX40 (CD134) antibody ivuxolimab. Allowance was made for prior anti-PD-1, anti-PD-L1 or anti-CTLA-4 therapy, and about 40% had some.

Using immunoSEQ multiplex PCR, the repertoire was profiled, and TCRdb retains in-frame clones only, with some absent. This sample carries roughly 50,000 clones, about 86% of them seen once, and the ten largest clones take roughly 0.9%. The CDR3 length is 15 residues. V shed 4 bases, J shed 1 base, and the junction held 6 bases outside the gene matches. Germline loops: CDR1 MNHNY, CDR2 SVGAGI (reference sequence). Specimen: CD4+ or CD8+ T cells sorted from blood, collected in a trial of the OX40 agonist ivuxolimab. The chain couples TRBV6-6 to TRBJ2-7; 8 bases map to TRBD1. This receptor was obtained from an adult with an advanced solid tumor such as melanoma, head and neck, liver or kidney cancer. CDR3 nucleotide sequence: TGTGCCAGCAGTTTGTTGGACAGGGCGTCCTACGAGCAGTACTTC. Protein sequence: CASSLLDRASYEQYF.